The 9 T cell receptor beta chains presented below share a single source sample, sequenced in a study of T cells in Graves' hyperthyroidism and ophthalmopathy. Researchers amplified the TCR beta CDR3 regions from RNA transcripts. When the TCR CDR3 underwent first-round RT-PCR, the HTBI primer set was used. TCRdb itself ran the multiplex PCR reads through MiXCR, one entry per CDR3 protein. This sample carries over 700,000 distinct CDR3 sequences, under 45% of them seen once, and the ten largest clones take around a third. The sample was blood. These receptors all stem from a woman aged 35 to 49 with Graves' hyperthyroidism.

This clonotype was observed a handful of times. The rearrangement joins TRBV28 to TRBJ2-7; D is possibly TRBD2 (6 bases). CDR3 size: 14 residues. V was trimmed by 7 bases and J by 4 bases, leaving 17 bases between them. CDR1 MDHEN and CDR2 SYDVKM come from the germline V gene. CDR3 protein: CASKITGATYEQYF. The CDR3 DNA is TGTGCCAGCAAAATCACGGGAGCCACATACGAGCAGTACTTC.

Concerning this clonotype itself: It may be a read error: a sequence one base away is much more abundant. The rearrangement joins TRBV19 to TRBJ1-1; D remains ambiguous. Germline V gene lookup returns CDR1 LNHDA and CDR2 SQIVND (reference sequence). CDR3 length: 13 residues. The CDR3 DNA reads TGTGCCAGTAGTATGAGCAGCGGCACTGAAGCTTCCTTT. Translated: CASSMSSGTEASF.

The chain couples TRBV7-2 to TRBJ1-2; D uncertain. With 1 base removed from V and 4 bases from J, the gap between germline ends came to 10 bases. The germline CDR1 and CDR2 sequences are SGHTA and FQGNSA. CDR3 length equals 14 residues. This CDR3 is CASSLDPGTYGYTF. CDR3 DNA sequence: TGTGCCAGCAGCTTAGATCCGGGTACCTATGGCTACACCTTC. Filled out from reference TRBV7-2 and TRBJ1-2, the complete variable domain reads GAGVSQSPSNKVTEKGKDVELRCDPISGHTALYWYRQSLGQGLEFLIYFQGNSAPDKSGLPSDRFSAERTGGSVSTLTIQRTQQEDSAVYLCASSLDPGTYGYTFGSGTRLTVV.

This clonotype was picked up many times. This chain joins TRBV5-1 and TRBJ1-5; D is perhaps TRBD1 (5 bases). The CDR3 runs 16 residues. Trimming left V 0 bases short and J 2 bases short, with 12 bases between. From germline, CDR1 is SGHRS and CDR2 YFSETQ. This CDR3 is CASSLDGLGGNQPQHF. DNA of the CDR3: TGCGCCAGCAGCTTGGATGGTTTAGGGGGCAATCAGCCCCAGCATTTT. Combining the CDR3 with reference TRBV5-1 and TRBJ1-5 gives the whole variable domain KAGVTQTPRYLIKTRGQQVTLSCSPISGHRSVSWYQQTPGQGLQFLFEYFSETQRNKGNFPGRFSGRQFSNSRSEMNVSTLELGDSALYLCASSLDGLGGNQPQHFGDGTRLSIL.

On this clonotype itself: A clone one base away is much larger, so this may be a read error. CDR3 sequence: CASSGTRASGYTF. The CDR3 nucleotides are TGCGCCAGCAGTGGGACCCGGGCCTCTGGCTACACCTTC. The chain recombines TRBV10-1 with TRBJ1-2; D is unresolved. The V end lost 4 bases, the J end lost 7 bases, and 13 bases lay between the germline ends. The CDR3 sequence is 13 residues long. The germline gives CDR1 WNHNN, CDR2 SYGVQD (reference sequence).

This clonotype appeared once. The V gene is TRBV7-9, the J gene TRBJ1-2, with D perhaps matching TRBD1 (5 bases). CDR1 and CDR2 from the germline V gene are SEHNR and FQNEAQ (reference sequence). The CDR3 loop spans 15 amino acids. V was clipped by 1 base and J by 3 bases, with 12 bases between them. The CDR3 nucleotides are TGTGCCAGCAGCTTAGGGCGGGGGGGGGACTATGGCTACACCTTC. Its translation: CASSLGRGGDYGYTF.

The rearrangement links TRBV9 to TRBJ1-3; possibly TRBD1 for D (5 bases). Germline assignment: CDR1 SGDLS and CDR2 YYNGEE. CDR3 length: 15 amino acids. V was pared by 4 bases and J by 3 bases, with 14 bases between. CDR3 region: CASSTGDRFGNTIYF. The CDR3 DNA reads as TGTGCCAGCAGCACCGGCGACAGATTTGGAAACACCATATATTTT.

For this clonotype: The junction departs from the called germline gene at one end, perhaps through a read error. This chain connects TRBV7-9 to TRBJ1-2, with 7 bases matching TRBD1. Germline V lookup: CDR1 SEHNR, CDR2 FQNEAQ (reference sequence). CDR3 length: 14 amino acids. CDR3 DNA: TGTGCCTGCAGCCCTGAAGGGGGCCACTATGGCTACACCTTC. Residues: CACSPEGGHYGYTF.

This clonotype was detected only once. The chain uses TRBV10-3 and TRBJ1-1; 7 bases map to TRBD1. Germline-derived CDR1 and CDR2 are ENHRY and SYGVKD. V dropped 5 bases and J dropped 1; count of bases not matched to a gene: 7. The CDR3 length is 15 residues. CDR3 protein: CAISTLQGSNTEAFF. Written as DNA, the CDR3 is TGTGCCATCAGTACCCTACAGGGGTCGAACACTGAAGCTTTCTTT.